Below, 9 T cell receptor beta chains from the same sample are listed, as sequenced in a study of radiotherapy plus CTLA-4 blockade in lung cancer (dated by TCRdb to the late 2010s). The library was obtained by the immunoSEQ multiplex PCR assay. TCRdb took this table from immuneACCESS and kept in-frame rearrangements with V and J called. Such tables lack part of the clones; where checked against another copy, unresolved V genes explain under half of the gap, and the rest is unexplained. A total of about 110,000 clones appear in this sample, about 84% of them only once. Under 3% of the sample is taken by the ten largest. This material consisted of peripheral blood, taken from a patient treated with radiotherapy plus ipilimumab. The origin of the receptors is a human donor with non-small cell lung cancer that progressed on radiotherapy plus ipilimumab. Some clones in this sample may be carry-over from other donors' samples.

The chain carries TRBV29-1 and TRBJ2-6, with D unresolved. CDR1 is SQVTM and CDR2 is ANQGSEA in the germline V gene. CDR3 length: 14 amino acids. Trimming took off 4 bases at V and 0 bases at J, with 7 bases between the two ends. The CDR3 is CSVVAVSGANVLTF. The DNA for the CDR3 is TGCAGCGTTGTGGCGGTCTCTGGGGCCAACGTCCTGACTTTC.

The chain employs TRBV9 and TRBJ2-1; D possibly corresponds to TRBD1 (5 bases). Germline V CDR1 and CDR2: SGDLS, YYNGEE. Trimming shortened V by 3 bases and J by 0 bases, and 19 bases separated the two germline ends. The CDR3 sequence is 18 residues long. For the CDR3, the DNA is TGTGCCAGCAGCGACCACCGCGACAGTTCTAGCTCCTACAATGAGCAGTTCTTC. This codes for CASSDHRDSSSSYNEQFF.

The rearrangement links TRBV4-2 to TRBJ2-1; 12 nucleotides align to TRBD2. The J segment lost 6 bases and the V segment lost 0 bases, leaving 6 bases of the junction unmatched. The germline V gene encodes CDR1 LGHNA and CDR2 YNFKEQ. This CDR3 is built from 17 residues. CDR3 coding DNA: TGTGCCAGCAGCCAAGACCTAGCGGGGGGGATACGCAATGAGCAGTTCTTC. Amino acids: CASSQDLAGGIRNEQFF.

The V call is TRBV9, the J call TRBJ2-7; 11 bases map to TRBD2. Germline CDR1 SGDLS, CDR2 YYNGEE. The CDR3 runs 14 residues. V lost 2 bases and J lost 6; bases outside the gene matches: 4. Here the CDR3 reads CASSVQLAGAEQYF. In DNA, the CDR3 is TGTGCCAGCAGCGTCCAACTAGCGGGGGCCGAGCAGTACTTC.

The chain has TRBV29-1 and TRBJ1-1; tentative D call: TRBD1 (6 bases). The V and J ends lost 3 bases and 1 base respectively, with 9 bases between them. The CDR3 has 13 residues. The germline CDR1 and CDR2 sequences are SQVTM and ANQGSEA. CDR3 in DNA: TGCAGCGTTGATATGGGGGCGAACACTGAAGCTTTCTTT. Protein sequence: CSVDMGANTEAFF.

CDR3 region: CASSLFGQDKGKLFF. The CDR3 DNA reads as TGTGCCAGCAGCTTATTCGGCCAGGACAAAGGGAAACTGTTTTTT. The chain links TRBV7-2 to TRBJ1-4, with D tentatively TRBD1 (5 bases). CDR3 length: 15 residues. Deletions cut 2 bases from V and 11 bases from J, with 18 bases between. Germline CDR1 SGHTA, CDR2 FQGNSA. The variable domain in full, completed from reference TRBV7-2 and TRBJ1-4, reads GAGVSQSPSNKVTEKGKDVELRCDPISGHTALYWYRQSLGQGLEFLIYFQGNSAPDKSGLPSDRFSAERTGGSVSTLTIQRTQQEDSAVYLCASSLFGQDKGKLFFGSGTQLSVL.

This clone was counted a single time. The rearrangement uses TRBV11-2 and TRBJ2-2, with D possibly TRBD2 on 7 matching bases. Germline CDR1 reads SGHAT; CDR2 reads FQNNGV. The CDR3 runs to 16 residues. Deletions cut 5 bases from V and 4 bases from J, with 17 bases between. The CDR3 bases are TGTGCCAGCAGCCCCAATATAGGGGGGGTCACCGGGGAGCTGTTTTTT. It is translated as CASSPNIGGVTGELFF.

DNA of the CDR3: TGTGCCAGTAGGGACAGGGTCTATAGCAATCAGCCCCAGCATTTT. It encodes CASRDRVYSNQPQHF. The V gene is TRBV19, the J gene TRBJ1-5, with 8 bases identical to TRBD1. J gave up 0 bases and V 6 bases, and 4 bases lay outside the gene matches. The CDR3 loop spans 15 amino acids. Germline V gene lookup returns CDR1 LNHDA and CDR2 SQIVND (reference sequence).

This chain links TRBV7-9 with TRBJ1-5; TRBD1 aligns across 9 bases. V shed 4 bases and J 4 bases; nucleotides not matched to a gene: 5. From germline, CDR1 is SEHNR and CDR2 FQNEAQ (reference sequence). The CDR3 spans 15 residues. CDR3 residues: CASSYGQGLNQPQHF. In nucleotides, the CDR3 is TGTGCCAGCAGCTATGGACAGGGGCTTAATCAGCCCCAGCATTTT.